Sequencing of this T cell receptor beta chain was carried out in a study of T-cell reconstitution after alpha-beta-depleted transplantation in children. This clonotype occurred a few times. The antigen is not known. Whole-study results and caveats: Roughly two months post-transplant, alpha-beta T cells reportedly originated from several hundred graft clones that had expanded.

Trimming took off 6 bases at V and 3 bases at J, with 11 bases between the two ends. Germline CDR1 is ENHRY and CDR2 is SYGVKD. The CDR3 has 13 amino acids. During its preparation, the TCRbeta library received unique molecular identifiers. TCRdb reprocessed the PCR reads via MiXCR and lists one record per CDR3 protein. The data show 120,000 to 150,000 distinct CDR3 sequences, with 8% to 10% seen just once and around 18% held by the top ten. Sequenced material: PBMCs, mostly from graft donor cells, taken 180 days after TCRalphabeta/CD19-depleted stem cell transplant. The source of this sequence is a female patient aged 2-10 years who had a stem cell transplant for congenital amegakaryocytic thrombocytopenia, so the T cells may come from the graft donor. The chain links TRBV10-3 to TRBJ1-1, with a tentative D call TRBD1 (6 bases). The CDR3: CAIRSQGYTEAFF. In DNA, the CDR3 is TGTGCCATCAGGTCGCAGGGGTACACTGAAGCTTTCTTT.